What follows is one T cell receptor beta chain and its context. Other DNA variants within this sample encode the same CDR3. This CDR3 is built from 13 residues. Deletions cut 3 bases from V and 6 bases from J, with 12 bases between. CDR1 and CDR2 (germline): MNHEY, SMNVEV (reference sequence). These data are taken from a study of shared clonotypes between healthy human individuals. It was CD45RO-negative cells, positively selected for CCR7, that made up naive CD8 cells, with terminally differentiated effector memory CD45RA+ cells excluded. Each sample came from a Caucasian adult donor living in Nashville, Tennessee. Assay used: immunoSEQ multiplex PCR; TCRdb lists only in-frame clones, some missing. The sample lists about 2.2 million clones; 85% to 95% were seen once.

The sequence derives from a man aged 18 to 29 in good health. Some clones in this sample may be carry-over from other donors' samples. The V gene is TRBV27, the J gene TRBJ2-7; D is possibly TRBD1 or TRBD2 (6 bases each). Specimen: naive CD8+ T cells from PBMCs. This CDR3 reads CASSFGGLGEQYF. The CDR3 nucleotides are TGTGCCAGCAGTTTCGGGGGCTTGGGCGAGCAGTACTTC.